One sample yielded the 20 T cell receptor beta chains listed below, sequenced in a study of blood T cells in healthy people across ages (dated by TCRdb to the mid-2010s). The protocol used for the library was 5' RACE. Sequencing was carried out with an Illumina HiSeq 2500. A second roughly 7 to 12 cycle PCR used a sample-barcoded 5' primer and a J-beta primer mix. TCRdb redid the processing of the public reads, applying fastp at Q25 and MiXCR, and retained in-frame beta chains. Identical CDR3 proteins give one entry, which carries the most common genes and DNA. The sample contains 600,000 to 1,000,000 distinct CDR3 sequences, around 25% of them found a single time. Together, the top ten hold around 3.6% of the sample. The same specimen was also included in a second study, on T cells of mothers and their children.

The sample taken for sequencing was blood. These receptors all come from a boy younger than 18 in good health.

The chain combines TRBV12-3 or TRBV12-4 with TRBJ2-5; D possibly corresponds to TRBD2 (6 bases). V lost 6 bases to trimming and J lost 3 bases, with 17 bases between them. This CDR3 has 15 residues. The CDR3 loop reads CASSGSSFLEETQYF. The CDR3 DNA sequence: TGTGCCAGCAGCGGGAGCTCCTTCCTCGAAGAGACCCAGTACTTC.

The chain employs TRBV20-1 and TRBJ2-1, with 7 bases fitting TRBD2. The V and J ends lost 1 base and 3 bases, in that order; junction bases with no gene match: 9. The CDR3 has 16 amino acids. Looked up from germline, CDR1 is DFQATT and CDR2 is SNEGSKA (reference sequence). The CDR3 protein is CSARVSLATVYNEQFF. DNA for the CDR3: TGCAGTGCTAGAGTTTCACTAGCGACTGTCTACAATGAGCAGTTCTTC.

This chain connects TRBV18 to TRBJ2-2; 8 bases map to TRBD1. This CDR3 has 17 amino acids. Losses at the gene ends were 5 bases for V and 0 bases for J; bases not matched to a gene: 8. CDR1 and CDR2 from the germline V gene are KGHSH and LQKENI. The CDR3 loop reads CASSGGQGFTNTGELFF. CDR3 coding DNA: TGTGCCAGCTCAGGAGGACAGGGTTTTACGAACACCGGGGAGCTGTTTTTT.

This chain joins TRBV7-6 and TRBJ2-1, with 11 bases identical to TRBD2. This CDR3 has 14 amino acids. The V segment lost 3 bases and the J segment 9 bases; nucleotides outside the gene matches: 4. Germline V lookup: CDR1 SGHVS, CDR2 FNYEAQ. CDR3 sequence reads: CASSFSGGGGEQFF. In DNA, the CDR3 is TGTGCCAGCAGCTTTAGCGGGGGGGGCGGTGAGCAGTTCTTC.

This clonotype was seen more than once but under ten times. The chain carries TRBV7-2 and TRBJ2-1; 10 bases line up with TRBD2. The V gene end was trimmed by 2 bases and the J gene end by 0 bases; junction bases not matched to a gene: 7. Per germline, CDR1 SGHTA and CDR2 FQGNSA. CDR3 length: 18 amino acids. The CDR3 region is CASSLMLSGGASYNEQFF. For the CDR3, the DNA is TGTGCCAGCAGCTTAATGTTGAGCGGGGGGGCCTCCTACAATGAGCAGTTCTTC.

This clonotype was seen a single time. The CDR3 nucleotides are TGTGCCTGGAGTTCCGGGACAGGGGGCGAGCAGTACTTC. It encodes CAWSSGTGGEQYF. The rearrangement joins TRBV30 to TRBJ2-5; 11 nucleotides align to TRBD1. The tail of the sequence fits TRBJ2-7 better, so the J call may be wrong. The CDR3 consists of 13 residues. Germline-derived CDR1 and CDR2 are GTSNPN and SVGIG (reference sequence).

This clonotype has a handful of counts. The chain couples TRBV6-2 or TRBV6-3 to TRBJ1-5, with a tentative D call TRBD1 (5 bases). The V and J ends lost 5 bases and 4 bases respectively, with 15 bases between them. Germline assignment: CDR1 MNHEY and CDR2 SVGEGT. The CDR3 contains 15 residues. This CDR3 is CASSAGGGRNQPQHF. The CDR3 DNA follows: TGTGCCAGCAGTGCCGGGGGGGGGAGGAATCAGCCCCAGCATTTT.

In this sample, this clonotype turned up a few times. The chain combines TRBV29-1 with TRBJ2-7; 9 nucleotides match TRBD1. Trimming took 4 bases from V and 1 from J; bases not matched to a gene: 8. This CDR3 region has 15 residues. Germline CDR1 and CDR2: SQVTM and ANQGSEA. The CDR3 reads CSVVMDRGISYEQYF. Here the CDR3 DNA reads TGCAGCGTTGTCATGGACAGGGGAATATCCTACGAGCAGTACTTC.

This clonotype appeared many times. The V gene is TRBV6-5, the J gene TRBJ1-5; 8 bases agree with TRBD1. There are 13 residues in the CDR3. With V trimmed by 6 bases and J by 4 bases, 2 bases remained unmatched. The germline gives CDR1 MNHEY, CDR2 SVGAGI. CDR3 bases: TGTGCCAGCAGCAGACAGGGGAATCAGCCCCAGCATTTT. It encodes CASSRQGNQPQHF.

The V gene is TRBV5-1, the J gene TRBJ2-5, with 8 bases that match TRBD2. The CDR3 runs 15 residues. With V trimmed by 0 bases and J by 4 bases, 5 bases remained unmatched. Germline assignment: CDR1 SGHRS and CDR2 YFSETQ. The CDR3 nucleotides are TGCGCCAGCAGCTTGGCGCGGGGGGCTGGAGAGACCCAGTACTTC. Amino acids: CASSLARGAGETQYF.

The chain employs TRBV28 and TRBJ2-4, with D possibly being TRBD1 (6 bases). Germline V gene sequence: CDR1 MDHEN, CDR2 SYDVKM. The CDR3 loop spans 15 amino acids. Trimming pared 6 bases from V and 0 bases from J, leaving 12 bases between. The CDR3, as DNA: TGTGCCAGCAGCCGCAGGACAGTAGCCAAAAACATTCAGTACTTC. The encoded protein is CASSRRTVAKNIQYF.

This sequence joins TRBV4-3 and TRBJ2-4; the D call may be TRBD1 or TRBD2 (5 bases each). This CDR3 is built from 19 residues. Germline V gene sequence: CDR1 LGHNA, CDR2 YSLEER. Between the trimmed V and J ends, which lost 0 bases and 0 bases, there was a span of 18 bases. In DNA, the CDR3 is TGCGCCAGCAGCCAAGAATGGGTAGCTGGGGGTTTAGCCAAAAACATTCAGTACTTC. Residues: CASSQEWVAGGLAKNIQYF.

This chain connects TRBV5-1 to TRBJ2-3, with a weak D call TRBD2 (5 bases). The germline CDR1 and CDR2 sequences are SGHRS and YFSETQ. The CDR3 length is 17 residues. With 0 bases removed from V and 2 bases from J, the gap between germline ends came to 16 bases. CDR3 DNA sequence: TGCGCCAGCAGCTTGGAGGGCGAGGGCCCCGACACAGATACGCAGTATTTT. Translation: CASSLEGEGPDTDTQYF. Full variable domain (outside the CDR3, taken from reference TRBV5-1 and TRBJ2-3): KAGVTQTPRYLIKTRGQQVTLSCSPISGHRSVSWYQQTPGQGLQFLFEYFSETQRNKGNFPGRFSGRQFSNSRSEMNVSTLELGDSALYLCASSLEGEGPDTDTQYFGPGTRLTVL.

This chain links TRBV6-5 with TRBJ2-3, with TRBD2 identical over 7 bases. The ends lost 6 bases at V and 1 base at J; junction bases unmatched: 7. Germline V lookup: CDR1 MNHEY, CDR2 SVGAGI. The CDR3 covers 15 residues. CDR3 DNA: TGTGCCAGCAGGTCCGGGGGGTTCGGCACAGATACGCAGTATTTT. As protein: CASRSGGFGTDTQYF.

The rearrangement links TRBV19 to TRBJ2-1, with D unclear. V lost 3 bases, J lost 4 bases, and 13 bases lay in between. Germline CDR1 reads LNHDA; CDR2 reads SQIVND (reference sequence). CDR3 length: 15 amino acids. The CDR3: CASSIGSFGYNEQFF. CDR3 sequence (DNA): TGTGCCAGTAGTATCGGCTCCTTCGGATACAATGAGCAGTTCTTC.

The CDR3 DNA reads as TGTGCCAGCAGTCAAACCCGGACAGGGGCCTACGAGCAGTACTTC. It encodes CASSQTRTGAYEQYF. The rearrangement links TRBV12-3 or TRBV12-4 to TRBJ2-1, with 9 bases that match TRBD1. Near its end, the DNA agrees better with TRBJ2-7, so the J call may be wrong. This CDR3 spans 15 amino acids.

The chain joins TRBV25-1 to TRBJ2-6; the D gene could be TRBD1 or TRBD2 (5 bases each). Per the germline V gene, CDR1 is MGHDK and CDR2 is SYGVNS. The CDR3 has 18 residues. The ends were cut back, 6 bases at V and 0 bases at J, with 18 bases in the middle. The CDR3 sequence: CASSPGAQASSGANVLTF. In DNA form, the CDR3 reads TGTGCCAGCAGCCCCGGGGCCCAAGCGTCCTCTGGGGCCAACGTCCTGACTTTC. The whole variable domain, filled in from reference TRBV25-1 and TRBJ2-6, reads EADIYQTPRYLVIGTGKKITLECSQTMGHDKMYWYQQDPGMELHLIHYSYGVNSTEKGDLSSESTVSRIRTEHFPLTLESARPSHTSQYLCASSPGAQASSGANVLTFGAGSRLTVL.

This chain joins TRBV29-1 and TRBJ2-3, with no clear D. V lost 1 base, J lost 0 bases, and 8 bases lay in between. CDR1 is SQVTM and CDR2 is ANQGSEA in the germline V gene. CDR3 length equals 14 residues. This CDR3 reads CSVEGGFSTDTQYF. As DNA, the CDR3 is TGCAGCGTTGAAGGAGGCTTTAGCACAGATACGCAGTATTTT.

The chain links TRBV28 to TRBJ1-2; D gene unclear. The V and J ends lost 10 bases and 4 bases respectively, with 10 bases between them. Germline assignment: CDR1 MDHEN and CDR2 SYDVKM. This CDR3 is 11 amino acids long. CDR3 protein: CANSVGYGYTF. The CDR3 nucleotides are TGTGCCAACAGCGTAGGCTATGGCTACACCTTC.

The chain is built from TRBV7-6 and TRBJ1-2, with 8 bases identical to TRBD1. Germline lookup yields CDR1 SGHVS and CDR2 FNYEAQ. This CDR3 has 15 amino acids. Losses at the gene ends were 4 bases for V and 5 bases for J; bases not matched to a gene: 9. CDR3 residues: CASSSRDRITYGYTF. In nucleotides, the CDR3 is TGTGCCAGCAGCTCCCGGGACAGGATTACGTATGGCTACACCTTC.